The 4 T cell receptor beta chains presented below share a single source sample, sequenced in a study of T-cell memory formation after mild COVID-19. Each CDR3 protein gets one entry after TCRdb re-called the 5' RACE reads with MiXCR. The data contain roughly 550,000 distinct CDR3 sequences, roughly 20% of them seen just once; the ten biggest clones take up around 13%. Sequenced sample: PBMCs or a T cell subset sorted from them (not recorded which). Source of these receptors: an adult woman who had mild COVID-19 (a few samples of this study predate the infection). Cell type and time point are not known.

The chain combines TRBV19 with TRBJ1-5; TRBD1 agrees at 8 bases. CDR1 LNHDA and CDR2 SQIVND come from the germline V gene (reference sequence). This CDR3 is 15 amino acids long. Trimming removed 6 bases from V and 3 bases from J; junction bases left unmatched: 7. The CDR3 is CASRPGQGPNQPQHF. CDR3 DNA: TGTGCCAGTAGACCCGGACAGGGCCCCAATCAGCCCCAGCATTTT.

This clonotype was detected only a few times. The V gene is TRBV6-2 or TRBV6-3, the J gene TRBJ1-1; 8 bases are shared with TRBD1. Germline V gene lookup returns CDR1 MNHEY and CDR2 SVGEGT. Unmatched junction bases numbered 6, after V lost 4 bases and J lost 5 bases. The CDR3 covers 14 residues. The CDR3 spells CASSSDYRGTEAFF. The CDR3 DNA follows: TGTGCCAGCAGTTCGGATTACAGGGGGACTGAAGCTTTCTTT.

This chain joins TRBV2 and TRBJ1-1; no clear D. Trimming removed 2 bases at V and 5 bases at J, with 15 bases between. The CDR3 has 15 residues. Germline loops: CDR1 SNHLY, CDR2 FYNNEI. Here the CDR3 DNA reads TGTGCCAGCAGTGAATTCGAGGCGGGCCGGACTGAAGCTTTCTTT. Translating it yields CASSEFEAGRTEAFF.

This chain uses TRBV5-4 with TRBJ2-3; 8 positions agree with TRBD1. Germline assignment: CDR1 SGHNT and CDR2 YYREEE (reference sequence). With V trimmed by 0 bases and J by 1 base, 10 bases remained unmatched. This CDR3 has 18 amino acids. CDR3 residues: CASSLELRGRPGTDTQYF. CDR3 sequence (DNA): TGTGCCAGCAGCTTGGAGCTCAGGGGGCGCCCGGGCACAGATACGCAGTATTTT.